This T cell receptor (beta chain) was captured by sequencing in a study of blood T cell repertoires in COVID-19. Profiled with immunoSEQ multiplex PCR; TCRdb holds only in-frame clones, not every one. The profile covers fewer than 200,000 clones, with 90% to 95% appearing a single time and around 4.6% taken by the ten largest. This CDR3 is built from 15 residues. From germline, CDR1 is SGHDT and CDR2 YYEEEE. V gave up 6 bases and J gave up 6 bases; unmatched junction bases: 12. The source is a woman aged 45-65 years with acute or convalescent COVID-19. The sample was peripheral blood. The V gene is TRBV5-6, the J gene TRBJ2-7; TRBD2 agrees at 10 bases. CDR3 region: CASTAPSGSPSEQYF. The DNA for the CDR3 is TGTGCCAGCACAGCCCCTAGCGGGAGCCCCAGCGAGCAGTACTTC.